Below, 21 T cell receptor beta chains from the same sample are listed, as sequenced in a study of cytomegalovirus exposure and HLA in healthy donors. The study ran its PCR with 60 Vbeta and 13 Jbeta primers. Profiling relied on immunoSEQ multiplex PCR, and the TCRdb table lists in-frame clones only, not all of them. The table lists some 140,000 clones, roughly 80% of them singletons. Sequenced sample: PBMCs. The receptors originated from a middle-aged man in good health and CMV-seronegative.

J is TRBJ2-3 and V is TRBV5-1; the match to TRBD2 covers 14 bases. Trimming removed 4 bases from V and 4 bases from J; junction bases left unmatched: 8. From germline, CDR1 is SGHRS and CDR2 YFSETQ. The CDR3 has 17 residues. The CDR3 nucleotides read TGCGCCAGCAGCCCCCGGACTAGCGGGAGGAAGGCAGATACGCAGTATTTT. Its translation is CASSPRTSGRKADTQYF.

This clone has only a few counts. The chain links TRBV18 to TRBJ1-1, with D possibly being TRBD1 (6 bases). The CDR3 totals 15 residues. V lost 2 bases and J lost 2, with 12 bases in between. Germline CDR1 KGHSH, CDR2 LQKENI. Here the CDR3 DNA reads TGTGCCAGCTCACCAAGACAGGAAACTAACACTGAAGCTTTCTTT. This translates into CASSPRQETNTEAFF.

This clone occurred once. The rearrangement links TRBV4-1 to TRBJ1-1, with no clear D. Per the germline V gene, CDR1 is MGHRA and CDR2 is YSYEKL. The V end lost 1 base, the J end lost 0 bases, and 6 bases lay between the germline ends. The CDR3 sequence is 14 residues long. This CDR3 reads CASSQGPVNTEAFF. CDR3 nucleotide sequence: TGCGCCAGCAGCCAAGGCCCGGTGAACACTGAAGCTTTCTTT.

The rearrangement uses TRBV2 and TRBJ2-1; a weak D match, TRBD2 (5 bases). The length of the CDR3 is 15 residues. The V gene lost 4 bases and the J gene lost 7 bases, with 17 bases spanning the gap. Germline V gene lookup returns CDR1 SNHLY and CDR2 FYNNEI. The CDR3 DNA sequence: TGTGCCAGCAGTGTTACTAGAGCAACTACAAATGAGCAGTTCTTC. Amino acid sequence: CASSVTRATTNEQFF.

The chain carries TRBV2 and TRBJ1-1; D uncertain. The V gene's germline CDR1 is SNHLY and CDR2 FYNNEI. The CDR3 totals 12 residues. V shed 5 bases and J shed 1 base, with 5 bases lying between them. CDR3 bases: TGTGCCAGCAGTTTGCGGAACACTGAAGCTTTCTTT. Residues: CASSLRNTEAFF.

This rearrangement joins TRBV19 to TRBJ1-1; a weak D match, TRBD1 (5 bases). Trimming stripped 0 bases from V and 8 bases from J, with 10 bases between. The CDR3 length is 13 residues. Germline V gene lookup returns CDR1 LNHDA and CDR2 SQIVND (reference sequence). The CDR3 here is CASSIDPSGEAFF. The DNA for the CDR3 is TGTGCCAGTAGTATAGACCCCTCAGGGGAAGCTTTCTTT.

The V gene is TRBV7-2, the J gene TRBJ2-1; the D gene is possibly TRBD2 (6 bases). Germline CDR1 is SGHTA and CDR2 is FQGNSA. V lost 1 base and J lost 9, with 16 bases in between. CDR3 length: 15 residues. The CDR3 DNA reads as TGTGCCAGCAGCTTAGTGGGGACTTGGGGAGGTGAGCAGTTCTTC. Its translation is CASSLVGTWGGEQFF.

This clone appeared once. This chain connects TRBV7-9 to TRBJ2-1; 8 bases are shared with TRBD2. Germline V gene sequence: CDR1 SEHNR, CDR2 FQNEAQ (reference sequence). This CDR3 contains 15 residues. V dropped 4 bases and J dropped 9; count of bases not matched to a gene: 11. The CDR3 reads CASSYGRVGKGEQFF. For the CDR3, the DNA is TGTGCCAGCAGCTACGGGAGGGTAGGCAAGGGTGAGCAGTTCTTC.

The rearrangement uses TRBV15 and TRBJ2-4; TRBD1 might be the D (6 bases). Trimming left V 0 bases short and J 0 bases short, with 12 bases between. CDR3 length: 17 amino acids. Germline-derived CDR1 and CDR2 are LNHNV and YYDKDF (reference sequence). In DNA, the CDR3 is TGTGCCACCAGCAGAGATCGGGACACCGTAGCCAAAAACATTCAGTACTTC. It specifies CATSRDRDTVAKNIQYF.

The chain is built from TRBV13 and TRBJ2-7; 8 bases align to TRBD2. The CDR3 length is 14 residues. Germline CDR1 PRHDT, CDR2 FYEKMQ (reference sequence). J gave up 3 bases and V 0 bases, and 1 base lay outside the gene matches. The CDR3 protein is CASSLGRGDYEQYF. CDR3 bases: TGTGCCAGCAGCTTAGGGCGGGGGGACTACGAGCAGTACTTC.

V and J are TRBV7-9 and TRBJ1-5; tentative D call: TRBD1 (6 bases). CDR3 length: 14 residues. V lost 5 bases, J lost 6 bases, and 14 bases lay in between. CDR1 and CDR2 from the germline V gene are SEHNR and FQNEAQ (reference sequence). CDR3 region: CASSLSGAGQPQHF. The CDR3 DNA sequence: TGTGCCAGCAGCCTCTCAGGGGCCGGTCAGCCCCAGCATTTT.

The chain combines TRBV13 with TRBJ1-1, with D maybe TRBD1 (6 bases). The V gene lost 5 bases and the J gene lost 5 bases, with 15 bases spanning the gap. There are 14 residues in the CDR3. Germline CDR1 is PRHDT and CDR2 is FYEKMQ (reference sequence). The DNA for the CDR3 is TGTGCCAGCAGCCCTCATGGGGGCGGGACTGAAGCTTTCTTT. Amino acids: CASSPHGGGTEAFF. Looking up the rest from reference TRBV13 and TRBJ1-1 gives the full variable domain: AAGVIQSPRHLIKEKRETATLKCYPIPRHDTVYWYQQGPGQDPQFLISFYEKMQSDKGSIPDRFSAQQFSDYHSELNMSSLELGDSALYFCASSPHGGGTEAFFGQGTRLTVV.

The chain combines TRBV5-1 with TRBJ1-1, with 10 positions matching TRBD1. CDR3 length: 16 amino acids. CDR1 SGHRS and CDR2 YFSETQ come from the germline V gene. V trimming: 2 bases; J trimming: 0 bases; junction bases outside the gene matches: 4. For the CDR3, the DNA is TGCGCCAGCAGCTTAGACAGGGGGCGCTTGAACACTGAAGCTTTCTTT. Encoded protein: CASSLDRGRLNTEAFF.

The chain combines TRBV27 with TRBJ2-7; weak D call: TRBD1 (6 bases). From germline, CDR1 is MNHEY and CDR2 SMNVEV (reference sequence). With 6 bases removed from V and 3 bases from J, the gap between germline ends came to 18 bases. There are 15 residues in the CDR3. Here the CDR3 DNA reads TGTGCCAGCAGGGCTAAATCAGGGGCAAGCTACGAGCAGTACTTC. Translated: CASRAKSGASYEQYF.

A note on this clone: Lacking the conserved final phenylalanine or tryptophan, this CDR3 likely reflects a read error. The chain recombines TRBV4-3 with TRBJ1-1; TRBD1 might be the D (5 bases). Germline values: CDR1 LGHNA, CDR2 YSLEER. The CDR3 consists of 15 residues. The CDR3: CASSRARRVNAEAFL. In nucleotides, the CDR3 is TGCGCCAGCAGCCGAGCTCGCAGGGTGAACGCTGAAGCTTTCTTG.

This chain uses TRBV5-1 with TRBJ1-2, with D perhaps matching TRBD1 (6 bases). The CDR3 is 20 amino acids. V lost 0 bases and J lost 7, with 31 bases in between. Germline CDR1 is SGHRS and CDR2 is YFSETQ. DNA for the CDR3: TGCGCCAGCAGCTTGGCCCCTTCACCGGGGCAAGGAGATATAGGGGGTGGCTACACCTTC. It yields the protein CASSLAPSPGQGDIGGGYTF.

The DNA for the CDR3 is TGTGCCAGCAGCCAGGGACAGGGACATCAGCCCCAGCATTTT. Amino acid sequence: CASSQGQGHQPQHF. The J gene is TRBJ1-5, the V gene TRBV9, with 9 bases fitting TRBD1. The length of the CDR3 is 14 residues. V lost 4 bases to trimming and J lost 5 bases; unmatched junction nucleotides: 4. CDR1 SGDLS and CDR2 YYNGEE come from the germline V gene.

The chain recombines TRBV11-2 with TRBJ2-4, with no clear D. The V end lost 0 bases, the J end lost 8 bases, and 5 bases lay between the germline ends. Germline values: CDR1 SGHAT, CDR2 FQNNGV. The CDR3 sequence is 12 residues long. DNA for the CDR3: TGTGCCAGCAGCTTAGATCGGTACATTCAGTACTTC. Translation gives CASSLDRYIQYF. Based on the CDR3 plus reference TRBV11-2 and TRBJ2-4, the full variable domain is EAGVAQSPRYKIIEKRQSVAFWCNPISGHATLYWYQQILGQGPKLLIQFQNNGVVDDSQLPKDRFSAERLKGVDSTLKIQPAKLEDSAVYLCASSLDRYIQYFGAGTRLSVL.

The chain is built from TRBV4-3 and TRBJ1-5; TRBD1 matches at 7 bases. The CDR3 sequence is 15 residues long. The germline V gene has CDR1 LGHNA and CDR2 YSLEER. Trimming cost V 5 bases and J 7 bases; bases outside gene matches: 11. The CDR3 loop reads CASSYHRGSGQPQHF. DNA of the CDR3: TGCGCCAGCAGCTACCACAGGGGCTCAGGGCAGCCCCAGCATTTT.

This clone has just one count. CDR3 sequence reads: CASSWVGRDTGELFF. The CDR3 nucleotides are TGTGCCAGTAGTTGGGTCGGGAGGGACACCGGGGAGCTGTTTTTT. This chain connects TRBV19 to TRBJ2-2; 8 bases are shared with TRBD2. The trim removed 5 bases at V and 3 bases at J, leaving 5 bases unmatched. The germline gives CDR1 LNHDA, CDR2 SQIVND (reference sequence). The CDR3 is made up of 15 amino acids. Filled out from reference TRBV19 and TRBJ2-2, the complete variable domain reads DGGITQSPKYLFRKEGQNVTLSCEQNLNHDAMYWYRQDPGQGLRLIYYSQIVNDFQKGDIAEGYSVSREKKESFPLTVTSAQKNPTAFYLCASSWVGRDTGELFFGEGSRLTVL.

The chain is built from TRBV6-5 and TRBJ2-1; the D gene is possibly TRBD1 (5 bases). The CDR3 loop spans 15 amino acids. With 2 bases removed from V and 1 base from J, the gap between germline ends came to 9 bases. CDR1 is MNHEY, CDR2 SVGAGI, per germline. This chain's CDR3 is CASSYVQGSYNEQFF. DNA of the CDR3: TGTGCCAGCAGTTACGTGCAGGGTTCCTACAATGAGCAGTTCTTC.